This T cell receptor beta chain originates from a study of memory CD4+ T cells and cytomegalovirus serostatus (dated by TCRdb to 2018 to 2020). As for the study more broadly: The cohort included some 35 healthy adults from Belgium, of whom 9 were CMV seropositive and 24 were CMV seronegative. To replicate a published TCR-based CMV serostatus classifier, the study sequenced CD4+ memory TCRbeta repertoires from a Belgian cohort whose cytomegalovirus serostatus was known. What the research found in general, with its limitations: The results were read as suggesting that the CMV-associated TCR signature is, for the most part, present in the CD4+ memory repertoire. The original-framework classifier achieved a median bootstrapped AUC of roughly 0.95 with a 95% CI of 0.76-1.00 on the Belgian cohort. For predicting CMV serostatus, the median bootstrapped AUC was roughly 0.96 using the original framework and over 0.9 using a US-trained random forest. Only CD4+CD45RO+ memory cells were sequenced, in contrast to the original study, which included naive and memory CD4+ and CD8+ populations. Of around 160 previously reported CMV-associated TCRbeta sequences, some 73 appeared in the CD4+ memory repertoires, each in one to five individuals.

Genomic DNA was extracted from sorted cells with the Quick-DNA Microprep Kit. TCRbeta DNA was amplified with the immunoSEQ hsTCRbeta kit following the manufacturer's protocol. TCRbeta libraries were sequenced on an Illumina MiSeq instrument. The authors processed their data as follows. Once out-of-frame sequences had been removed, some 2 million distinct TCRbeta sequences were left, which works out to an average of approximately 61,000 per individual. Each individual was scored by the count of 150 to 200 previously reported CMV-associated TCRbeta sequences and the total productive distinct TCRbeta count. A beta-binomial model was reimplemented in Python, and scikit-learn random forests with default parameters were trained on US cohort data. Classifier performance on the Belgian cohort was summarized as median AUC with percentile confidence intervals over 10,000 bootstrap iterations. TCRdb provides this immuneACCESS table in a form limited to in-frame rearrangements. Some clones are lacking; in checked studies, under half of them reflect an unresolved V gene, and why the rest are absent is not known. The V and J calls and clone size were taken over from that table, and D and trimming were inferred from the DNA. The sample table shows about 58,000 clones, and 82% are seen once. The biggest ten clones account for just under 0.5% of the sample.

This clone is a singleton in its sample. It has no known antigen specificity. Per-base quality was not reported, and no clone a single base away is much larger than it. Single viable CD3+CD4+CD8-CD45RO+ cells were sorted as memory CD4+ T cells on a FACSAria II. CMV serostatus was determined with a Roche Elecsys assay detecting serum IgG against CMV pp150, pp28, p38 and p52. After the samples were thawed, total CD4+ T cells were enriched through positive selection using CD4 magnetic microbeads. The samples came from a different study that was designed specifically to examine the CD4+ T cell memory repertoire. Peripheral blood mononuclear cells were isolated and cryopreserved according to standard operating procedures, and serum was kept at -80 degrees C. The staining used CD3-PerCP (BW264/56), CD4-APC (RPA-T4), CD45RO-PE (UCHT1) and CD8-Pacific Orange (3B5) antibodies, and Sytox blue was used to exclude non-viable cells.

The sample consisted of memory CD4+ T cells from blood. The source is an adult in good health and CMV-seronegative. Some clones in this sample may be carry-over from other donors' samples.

CDR3 sequence: CASARAGATTDTQYF. The DNA is as follows: TGTGCCTCAGCCCGGGCAGGGGCTACTACAGATACGCAGTATTTT. The sequence links TRBV5-4 to TRBJ2-3; a weak D assignment points to TRBD1 (6 bases agree). The germline V gene (reference sequence) specifies SGHNT as CDR1 and YYREEE as CDR2. V loses 10 bases, J loses 3 bases, and the germline ends lie 21 bases apart. The CDR3, cysteine through phenylalanine, is 15 amino acids long. The only DNA kept is the CDR3, 45 bases in frame from the first base.